Reported below is one T cell receptor (beta chain). The data belong to a study of blood T cell repertoires in COVID-19. Measured with immunoSEQ multiplex PCR; TCRdb has only the in-frame clones, and not every one. The sample records 35,000 to 55,000 clones, more than 75% being singletons. The origin of this receptor is a human donor in a cohort sampled during active COVID-19. Sequenced material: peripheral blood.

CDR3 amino acids: CASSTPQGISYNEQFF. CDR3 DNA: TGTGCCAGCAGTACTCCTCAGGGGATCTCCTACAATGAGCAGTTCTTC. This chain uses TRBV28 with TRBJ2-1; D is perhaps TRBD1 (6 bases). Germline CDR1 and CDR2: MDHEN and SYDVKM. The CDR3 is 16 residues long. Trimming removed 5 bases from V and 0 bases from J, with 14 bases in between. The variable domain in full, completed from reference TRBV28 and TRBJ2-1, reads DVKVTQSSRYLVKRTGEKVFLECVQDMDHENMFWYRQDPGLGLRLIYFSYDVKMKEKGDIPEGYSVSREKKERFSLILESASTNQTSMYLCASSTPQGISYNEQFFGPGTRLTVL.